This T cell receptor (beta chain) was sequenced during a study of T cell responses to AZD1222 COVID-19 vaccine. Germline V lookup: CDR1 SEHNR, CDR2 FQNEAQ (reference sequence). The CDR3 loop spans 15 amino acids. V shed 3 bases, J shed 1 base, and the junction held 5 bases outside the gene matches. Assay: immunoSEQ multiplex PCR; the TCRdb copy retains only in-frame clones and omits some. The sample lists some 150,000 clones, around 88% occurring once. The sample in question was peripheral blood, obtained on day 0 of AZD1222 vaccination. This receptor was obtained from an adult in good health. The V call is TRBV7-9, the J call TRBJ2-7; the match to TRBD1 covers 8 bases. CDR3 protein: CASSFGQGLSYEQYF. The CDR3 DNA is TGTGCCAGCAGCTTTGGACAGGGTTTATCCTACGAGCAGTACTTC. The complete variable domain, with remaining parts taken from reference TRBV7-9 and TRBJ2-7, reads DTGVSQNPRHKITKRGQNVTFRCDPISEHNRLYWYRQTLGQGPEFLTYFQNEAQLEKSRLLSDRFSAERPKGSFSTLEIQRTEQGDSAMYLCASSFGQGLSYEQYFGPGTRLTVT.